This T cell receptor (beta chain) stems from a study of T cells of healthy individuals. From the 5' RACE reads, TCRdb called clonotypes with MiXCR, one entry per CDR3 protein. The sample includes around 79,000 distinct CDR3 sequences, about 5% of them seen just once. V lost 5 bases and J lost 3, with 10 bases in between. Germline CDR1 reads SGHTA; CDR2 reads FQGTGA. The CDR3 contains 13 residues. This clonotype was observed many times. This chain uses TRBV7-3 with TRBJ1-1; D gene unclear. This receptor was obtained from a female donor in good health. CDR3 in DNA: TGTGCCAGCAGCCAAATAGATCACACTGAAGCTTTCTTT. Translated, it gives CASSQIDHTEAFF. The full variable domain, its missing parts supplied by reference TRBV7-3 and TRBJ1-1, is GAGVSQTPSNKVTEKGKYVELRCDPISGHTALYWYRQSLGQGPEFLIYFQGTGAADDSGLPNDRFFAVRPEGSVSTLKIQRTERGDSAVYLCASSQIDHTEAFFGQGTRLTVV.